The subject of this entry is one T cell receptor (beta chain). Its antigen is currently unknown. The CDR3 contains 14 residues. The V segment lost 8 bases and the J segment 0 bases; nucleotides outside the gene matches: 7. Germline CDR1 reads SNHLY; CDR2 reads FYNNEI. The data were taken from a study of T cell clones after liver transplantation. The overall study: Apart from a few HCV-positive recipients, transplants were for non-autoimmune, non-viral reasons. Blood was drawn pre-transplant, before withdrawal, and after full or failed withdrawal.

Sequencing used immunoSEQ multiplex PCR; TCRdb keeps in-frame clones, though not all of them. The table has about 45,000 clones, roughly 86% seen once. General observations from the study: Conclusions were preliminary, with small, heterogeneous patient groups.

The sample consisted of CD4+ T cells from blood, taken 24 months after liver transplant. The sequence derives from a human patient who received a liver transplant. Some T cells may originate from the graft donor. This chain uses TRBV2 with TRBJ2-7; 7 positions agree with TRBD1. The CDR3 loop reads CASGRQGSSYEQYF. DNA of the CDR3: TGTGCCAGCGGTAGACAGGGAAGCTCCTACGAGCAGTACTTC. The whole variable domain, remainder taken from reference TRBV2 and TRBJ2-7, is EPEVTQTPSHQVTQMGQEVILRCVPISNHLYFYWYRQILGQKVEFLVSFYNNEISEKSEIFDDQFSVERPDGSNFTLKIRSTKLEDSAMYFCASGRQGSSYEQYFGPGTRLTVT.